Listed below are T cell receptor beta chains from one sample, sequenced in a study of blood T cell repertoires in COVID-19. Produced via immunoSEQ multiplex PCR; TCRdb's table is partial and in-frame only. The profile shows roughly 53,000 clones, 77% of them singletons. Source material: peripheral blood. The receptors shown here come from a man aged 65 to 85 with active or convalescent COVID-19. The CDR3 runs from the conserved cysteine through the conserved F or W. The order of the fields is clone size, CDR3 length, V gene, J gene, CDR3 protein. Size is omitted from some rows. Given values are once, few, many or a class for expanded clones.

>-|15|TRBV28|TRBJ1-5
CASSPQGAGNQPQHF
>-|15|TRBV4-2|TRBJ1-1
CASSQHRDSVTEAFF
>-|14|TRBV5-1|TRBJ1-2
CASRQPQENYGYTF
>-|14|TRBV19|TRBJ1-5
CASRSGAGHQPQHF
>-|15|TRBV9|TRBJ2-1
CASREEAGGVHEQFF
>-|17|TRBV7-9|TRBJ2-7
CASSPGQGIRPFYEQYF
>-|15|TRBV11-2|TRBJ2-5
CASSLMSGGEETQYF
>-|16|TRBV7-3|TRBJ2-3
CASTQPKSENTDTQYF
>-|16|TRBV4-2|TRBJ2-1
CASSPGPSGGYNEQFF
>-|17|TRBV15|TRBJ1-5
CATSRDLQGAEFWPQHF
>-|13|TRBV30|TRBJ1-1
CAWSVSVNTEAFF
>-|15|TRBV12-5|TRBJ1-2
CASGLLGQGYYGYTF
>few|14|TRBV5-1|TRBJ2-7
CASRPRDTSYEQYF
>-|15|TRBV29-1|TRBJ2-3
CSVDAASGGTDTQYF
>-|15|TRBV18|TRBJ2-1
CASSKEGLSYNEQFF
>-|15|TRBV5-1|TRBJ1-5
CASSLGDRDNQPQHF
>-|15|TRBV24-1|TRBJ1-2
CATSDPHVLDYGYTF
>-|12|TRBV5-1|TRBJ2-3
CASSLSTDTQYF
>-|12|TRBV28|TRBJ1-2
CASTLGPYGYTF
>-|15|TRBV7-3|TRBJ2-1
CASSLKQGPYNEQFF
>-|11|TRBV6-1|TRBJ1-3
CASQGGNTIYF
>-|15|TRBV6-6|TRBJ2-7
CASSGTSGYSYEQYF
>-|14|TRBV5-1|TRBJ2-7
CASSLTGTVYEQYF
>-|18|TRBV4-1|TRBJ1-6
CASSQEGQGPSYNSPLHF
>-|17|TRBV28|TRBJ2-3
CASMVAGGLIRLDTQYF
>-|12|TRBV30|TRBJ2-3
CAWSGGADTQYF
>-|14|TRBV11-1|TRBJ2-1
CASSLVPVGDEQFF
>once|13|TRBV13|TRBJ2-7
CASSSTGGAEQYF
>-|15|TRBV27|TRBJ2-2
CASSILAENTGELFF
>few|14|TRBV6-1|TRBJ2-1
CASSEAGSKDEQFF
>once|13|TRBV10-3|TRBJ1-1
CAIRGTEGTEAFF
>few|14|TRBV30|TRBJ2-5
CAWKIQGAQETQYF
>-|16|TRBV7-2|TRBJ1-3
CASSLQGLSSGNTIYF
>-|12|TRBV11-3|TRBJ2-1
CASSLDPGLRFF
>-|13|TRBV2|TRBJ1-1
CASRTHQNTEAFF
>-|13|TRBV30|TRBJ2-7
CAWSPGSSYEQYF
>once|15|TRBV11-3|TRBJ1-4
CASSLVFSSDEKLFF
>-|15|TRBV6-5|TRBJ2-3
CASSLAGDPSDTQYF
>-|14|TRBV7-9|TRBJ2-7
CASGDSAATYEQYF
>-|15|TRBV11-2|TRBJ2-3
CASSYTTGNTDTQYF
>once|15|TRBV2|TRBJ1-5
CASSADRNSNQPQHF
>few|14|TRBV30|TRBJ2-7
CAWRPTGGPYEQYF
>-|13|TRBV28|TRBJ1-6
CAGGTRVNSPLHF
>-|15|TRBV6-6|TRBJ1-1
CASSARDRQNTEAFF
>-|16|TRBV24-1|TRBJ2-7
CATSDRSRGLLYEQYF
>few|16|TRBV7-2|TRBJ2-6
CASSLSGGSGANVLTF
>-|16|TRBV4-1|TRBJ2-7
CASSQAGQGISYEQYF
>-|14|TRBV12-5|TRBJ2-7
CASALSGTTYEQYF